The 8 T cell receptor beta chains below all came from one sample that was sequenced in a study of T cell responses to AZD1222 COVID-19 vaccine. TCRdb's table, derived via immunoSEQ multiplex PCR, lists solely in-frame clones and lacks some. This sample has 150,000 to 200,000 clones, with 88% found just once. This specimen consisted of peripheral blood, obtained 28 days after the second AZD1222 dose. These receptors were taken from an adult who received the AZD1222 COVID-19 vaccine.

V gene TRBV6-2 or TRBV6-3 combines with J gene TRBJ2-7; D is tentatively TRBD1 or TRBD2 (5 bases each). The CDR3 extends over 15 amino acids. Germline loops: CDR1 MNHEY, CDR2 SVGEGT. Trimming pared 5 bases from V and 7 bases from J, leaving 21 bases between. CDR3 loop: CASSPPFSGAREQYF. The CDR3 DNA reads as TGTGCCAGCAGTCCCCCCTTTTCCGGGGCGAGGGAGCAGTACTTC.

This clone has only one observation. V gene TRBV27 combines with J gene TRBJ1-4, with D possibly being TRBD1 (6 bases). Germline assignment: CDR1 MNHEY and CDR2 SMNVEV (reference sequence). The CDR3 length is 15 residues. The germline V and J ends were trimmed by 5 bases and 8 bases, with 18 bases remaining between them. In nucleotides, the CDR3 is TGTGCCAGCAGTGCCCTCGGGGGCTTCGGGGAAAAACTGTTTTTT. Translated, it gives CASSALGGFGEKLFF.

The CDR3, as DNA: TGTGCCAGCAGGGACAGGGTGACCGGGGAGCTGTTTTTT. This sequence encodes CASRDRVTGELFF. J is TRBJ2-2 and V is TRBV12-3 or TRBV12-4; TRBD1 matches 8 bases. The CDR3 extends over 13 amino acids. The V segment lost 6 bases and the J segment 5 bases; nucleotides outside the gene matches: 2.

The V gene is TRBV27, the J gene TRBJ1-2; possible D gene TRBD1, 6 bases. The germline gives CDR1 MNHEY, CDR2 SMNVEV (reference sequence). The CDR3 is made up of 14 amino acids. V lost 3 bases and J 5 bases, leaving 13 bases between the germline ends. The chain's CDR3 is CASSLGAGPYGYTF. DNA of the CDR3: TGTGCCAGCAGTTTGGGGGCCGGGCCTTATGGCTACACCTTC.

This clone occurred once. This chain links TRBV7-3 with TRBJ2-3; TRBD2 matches 8 bases. This CDR3 has 14 residues. Germline V gives CDR1 SGHTA, CDR2 FQGTGA. V shed 4 bases and J 9 bases; nucleotides not matched to a gene: 9. CDR3 sequence: CASSSAGGRMTQYF. The CDR3 nucleotides read TGTGCCAGCAGCTCTGCGGGGGGTCGGATGACGCAGTATTTT.

The V and J genes are TRBV5-4 and TRBJ2-1; 12 nucleotides agree with TRBD1. V gave up 4 bases and J gave up 5 bases; unmatched junction bases: 7. CDR3 length: 16 amino acids. Per germline, CDR1 SGHNT and CDR2 YYREEE (reference sequence). The DNA for the CDR3 is TGTGCCAGCAGCCGCGGCGGGACAGGGGGCCACAATGAGCAGTTCTTC. Its protein is CASSRGGTGGHNEQFF. The full variable domain, its missing parts supplied by reference TRBV5-4 and TRBJ2-1, is ETGVTQSPTHLIKTRGQQVTLRCSSQSGHNTVSWYQQALGQGPQFIFQYYREEENGRGNFPPRFSGLQFPNYSSELNVNALELDDSALYLCASSRGGTGGHNEQFFGPGTRLTVL.

V and J are TRBV11-2 and TRBJ2-1; 10 bases match TRBD2. From germline, CDR1 is SGHAT and CDR2 FQNNGV. CDR3 length equals 15 residues. V shed 5 bases and J 3 bases; nucleotides not matched to a gene: 4. The CDR3 loop is CASSPTSGIYNEQFF. DNA of the CDR3: TGTGCCAGCAGCCCAACTAGCGGGATCTACAATGAGCAGTTCTTC. The full variable domain, completed using reference TRBV11-2 and TRBJ2-1, is EAGVAQSPRYKIIEKRQSVAFWCNPISGHATLYWYQQILGQGPKLLIQFQNNGVVDDSQLPKDRFSAERLKGVDSTLKIQPAKLEDSAVYLCASSPTSGIYNEQFFGPGTRLTVL.

The chain combines TRBV6-1 with TRBJ2-7; 14 positions match TRBD2. Germline V gene lookup returns CDR1 MNHNS and CDR2 SASEGT. The CDR3 spans 15 residues. The V gene end was trimmed by 3 bases and the J gene end by 2 bases; junction bases not matched to a gene: 0. The CDR3, as DNA: TGTGCCAGCAGTGAGACTAGCGGGAGGGCCTACGAGCAGTACTTC. It translates to CASSETSGRAYEQYF.